The entry below gives a single T cell receptor (beta chain) sequence along with its context. The antigen is undetermined. This sample was included in a study of CD8 T cells in ankylosing spondylitis. The CDR3 loop spans 14 amino acids. V lost 1 base and J 0 bases, leaving 7 bases between the germline ends. Germline assignment: CDR1 DFQATT and CDR2 SNEGSKA (reference sequence). General observations from the study: Disease-linked clones bore a CD8+ phenotype and were relatively rare in peripheral blood. Some motif variants had been reported before (in reactive arthritis synovial fluid and blood).

The TCR beta libraries were generated through quantitative 5'-RACE incorporating molecular barcodes. TCRdb re-analysed the 5' RACE reads in MiXCR, keeping a single row per CDR3 protein. The sample consists of roughly 200,000 distinct CDR3 sequences, 25% to 30% of them appearing once. The sequence was obtained from a male donor with ankylosing spondylitis or in good health (not recorded which). Sequences were obtained from blood, either unsorted or a sorted T cell fraction (not recorded which). This chain uses TRBV20-1 with TRBJ2-1, with no clear D. As DNA, the CDR3 is TGCAGTGCTAGAGTCCCTTACTCCTACAATGAGCAGTTCTTC. It specifies CSARVPYSYNEQFF.